One and the same sample provided the 10 T cell receptor beta chains below, sequenced in a study of blood T cell repertoires in COVID-19. Libraries were prepared by immunoSEQ multiplex PCR; TCRdb keeps only in-frame clonotypes and omits some of them. The sample shows tens of thousands of clones, roughly 90% of them seen only once. The sample taken for sequencing was peripheral blood. The receptors originated from a man aged 55 to 70 with COVID-19, enrolled during active disease.

J is TRBJ2-5 and V is TRBV7-3; possible D gene TRBD2, 6 bases. The CDR3 consists of 15 residues. In germline, CDR1 is SGHTA, CDR2 FQGTGA. V was shortened by 2 bases and J by 5 bases, with 15 bases between the two germline ends. The CDR3 DNA reads as TGTGCCAGCAGCTTACTGCCGGGAGTGGGGGAGACCCAGTACTTC. Translating it yields CASSLLPGVGETQYF.

Turning to this clone: Other DNA sequences from this sample encode an identical CDR3 as well. This chain connects TRBV7-8 to TRBJ1-2; D may be TRBD1 (6 bases). CDR1 is SGHVS and CDR2 is FQNEAQ in the germline V gene. The CDR3 is made up of 16 amino acids. The V and J ends lost 1 base and 2 bases respectively, with 14 bases between them. As DNA, the CDR3 is TGTGCCAGCAGCTTAGTGGCAGGGGAAGTGAACTATGGCTACACCTTC. Its translation: CASSLVAGEVNYGYTF. Combining the CDR3 with reference TRBV7-8 and TRBJ1-2 gives the whole variable domain GAGVSQSPRYKVAKRGQDVALRCDPISGHVSLFWYQQALGQGPEFLTYFQNEAQLDKSGLPSDRFFAERPEGSVSTLKIQRTQQEDSAVYLCASSLVAGEVNYGYTFGSGTRLTVV.

The gene calls are TRBV5-1 and TRBJ1-1; possibly TRBD1 for D (6 bases). This CDR3 region has 15 residues. V dropped 0 bases and J dropped 4 bases, with 13 bases sitting between them. From germline, CDR1 is SGHRS and CDR2 YFSETQ. CDR3 amino acids: CASSLEAGETTEAFF. CDR3 nucleotide sequence: TGCGCCAGCAGCTTGGAGGCAGGGGAGACCACTGAAGCTTTCTTT. Full variable domain (remainder filled in from reference TRBV5-1 and TRBJ1-1): KAGVTQTPRYLIKTRGQQVTLSCSPISGHRSVSWYQQTPGQGLQFLFEYFSETQRNKGNFPGRFSGRQFSNSRSEMNVSTLELGDSALYLCASSLEAGETTEAFFGQGTRLTVV.

The chain employs TRBV3-1 (or the pseudogene TRBV3-2) and TRBJ1-5; D gene unclear. V was cut by 4 bases and J by 5 bases, with 6 bases left in between. The germline V gene encodes CDR1 LGHDT and CDR2 YNNKEL (reference sequence). The CDR3 has 12 residues. In DNA, the CDR3 is TGTGCCAGCAGCCTTCAGGATCAGCCCCAGCATTTT. It is translated as CASSLQDQPQHF.

The chain recombines TRBV5-1 with TRBJ2-7; 11 positions agree with TRBD1. V dropped 1 base and J dropped 6; count of bases not matched to a gene: 9. Germline values: CDR1 SGHRS, CDR2 YFSETQ. The CDR3 is made up of 16 amino acids. The CDR3 spells CASSLRVGTGGGEQYF. CDR3 nucleotides: TGCGCCAGCAGCTTGAGGGTCGGGACAGGGGGAGGCGAGCAGTACTTC.

V usage is TRBV3-1 (or the pseudogene TRBV3-2) and J usage is TRBJ2-5, with a weak D call TRBD1 (6 bases). Germline V CDR1 and CDR2: LGHDT, YNNKEL (reference sequence). The CDR3 spans 14 residues. V lost 1 base and J 3 bases, leaving 9 bases between the germline ends. The CDR3 nucleotides are TGTGCCAGCAGCCAAGGTGGGACAAAAGAGACCCAGTACTTC. Translation: CASSQGGTKETQYF.

The chain joins TRBV24-1 to TRBJ2-1; perhaps TRBD2 as D (5 bases). CDR1 and CDR2 (germline): KGHDR, SFDVKD. Trimming left V 0 bases short and J 7 bases short, with 15 bases between. CDR3 size: 16 residues. CDR3 in DNA: TGTGCCACCAGTGATTTGCAAGGAGCGCCGGGAAATGAGCAGTTCTTC. Translated: CATSDLQGAPGNEQFF.

The V call is TRBV10-3, the J call TRBJ1-5; tentative D call: TRBD1 (6 bases). The length of the CDR3 is 13 residues. Germline CDR1 and CDR2: ENHRY and SYGVKD. V was clipped by 9 bases and J by 3 bases, with 12 bases between them. CDR3 loop: CAITGQINQPQHF. DNA for the CDR3: TGTGCCATAACAGGACAGATCAATCAGCCCCAGCATTTT.

The rearrangement links TRBV30 to TRBJ1-3, with 9 bases identical to TRBD1. Germline CDR1 GTSNPN, CDR2 SVGIG (reference sequence). V trimming: 4 bases; J trimming: 3 bases; junction bases outside the gene matches: 7. The CDR3 length is 15 residues. The CDR3 bases are TGTGCCTGGAACCTGGGACAGGGCAGTGGAAACACCATATATTTT. Amino acids: CAWNLGQGSGNTIYF.

The V and J genes are TRBV6-5 and TRBJ1-2; no reliable D call. The CDR3 has 13 amino acids. CDR1 MNHEY and CDR2 SVGAGI come from the germline V gene. V was pared by 5 bases and J by 8 bases, with 15 bases between. The CDR3 reads CASSSREPGGYTF. The CDR3 DNA follows: TGTGCCAGCAGTAGTCGAGAGCCGGGGGGCTACACCTTC.